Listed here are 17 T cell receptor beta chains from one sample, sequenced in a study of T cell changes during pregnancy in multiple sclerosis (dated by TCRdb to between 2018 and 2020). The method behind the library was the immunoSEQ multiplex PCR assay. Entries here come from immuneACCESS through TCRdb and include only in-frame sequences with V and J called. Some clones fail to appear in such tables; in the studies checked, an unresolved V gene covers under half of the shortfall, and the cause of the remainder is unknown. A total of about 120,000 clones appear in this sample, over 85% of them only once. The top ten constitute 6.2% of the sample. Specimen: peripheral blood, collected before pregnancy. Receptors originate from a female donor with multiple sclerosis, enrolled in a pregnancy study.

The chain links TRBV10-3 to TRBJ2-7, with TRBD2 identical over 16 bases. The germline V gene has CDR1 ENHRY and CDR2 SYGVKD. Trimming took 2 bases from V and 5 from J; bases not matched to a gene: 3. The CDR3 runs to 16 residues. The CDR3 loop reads CAISEPGLAGGHEQYF. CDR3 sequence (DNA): TGTGCCATCAGTGAGCCGGGACTAGCGGGAGGGCACGAGCAGTACTTC.

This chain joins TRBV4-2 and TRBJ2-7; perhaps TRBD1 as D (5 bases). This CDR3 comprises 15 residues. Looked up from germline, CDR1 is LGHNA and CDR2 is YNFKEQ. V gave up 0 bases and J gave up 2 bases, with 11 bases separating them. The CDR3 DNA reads TGTGCCAGCAGCCAAGAAAGCGCAGGGACCTACGAGCAGTACTTC. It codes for CASSQESAGTYEQYF.

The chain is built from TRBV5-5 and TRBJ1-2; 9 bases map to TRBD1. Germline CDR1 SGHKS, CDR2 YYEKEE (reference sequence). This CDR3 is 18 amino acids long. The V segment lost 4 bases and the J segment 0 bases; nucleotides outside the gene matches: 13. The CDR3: CASSLGGTGRGPNYGYTF. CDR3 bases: TGTGCCAGCAGCCTAGGGGGGACAGGGAGAGGGCCTAACTATGGCTACACCTTC.

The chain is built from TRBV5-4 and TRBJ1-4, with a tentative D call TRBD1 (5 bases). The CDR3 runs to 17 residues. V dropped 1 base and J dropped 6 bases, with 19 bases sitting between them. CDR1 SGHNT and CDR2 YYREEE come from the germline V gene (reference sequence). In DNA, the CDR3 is TGTGCCAGCAGCTTGTACGTGGGGCTTATTGGAGATGAAAAACTGTTTTTT. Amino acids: CASSLYVGLIGDEKLFF. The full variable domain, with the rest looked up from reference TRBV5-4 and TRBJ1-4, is ETGVTQSPTHLIKTRGQQVTLRCSSQSGHNTVSWYQQALGQGPQFIFQYYREEENGRGNFPPRFSGLQFPNYSSELNVNALELDDSALYLCASSLYVGLIGDEKLFFGSGTQLSVL.

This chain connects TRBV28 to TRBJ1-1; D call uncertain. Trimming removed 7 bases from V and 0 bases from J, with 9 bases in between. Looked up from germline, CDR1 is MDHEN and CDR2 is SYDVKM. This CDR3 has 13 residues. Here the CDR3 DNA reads TGTGCCAGCACCCTCAACTTGAACACTGAAGCTTTCTTT. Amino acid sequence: CASTLNLNTEAFF.

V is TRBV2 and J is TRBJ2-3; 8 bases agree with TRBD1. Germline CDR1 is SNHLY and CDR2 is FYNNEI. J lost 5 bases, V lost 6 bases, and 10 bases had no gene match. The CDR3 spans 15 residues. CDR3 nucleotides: TGTGCCAGCAGGCCCCCTCAGGGGGCACAAGATACGCAGTATTTT. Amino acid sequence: CASRPPQGAQDTQYF.

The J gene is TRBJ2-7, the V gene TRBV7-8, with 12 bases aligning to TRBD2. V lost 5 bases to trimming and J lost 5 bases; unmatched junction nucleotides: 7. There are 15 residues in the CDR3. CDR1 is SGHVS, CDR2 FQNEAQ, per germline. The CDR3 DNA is TGTGCCAGCAGCCGCCGACTAGCGGGAGCCCACGAGCAGTACTTC. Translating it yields CASSRRLAGAHEQYF.

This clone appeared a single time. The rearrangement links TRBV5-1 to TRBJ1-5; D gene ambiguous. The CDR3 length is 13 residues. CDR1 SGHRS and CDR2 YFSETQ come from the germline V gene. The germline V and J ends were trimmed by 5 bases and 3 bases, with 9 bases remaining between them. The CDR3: CASSRDFNQPQHF. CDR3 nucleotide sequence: TGCGCCAGCAGTCGGGATTTCAATCAGCCCCAGCATTTT. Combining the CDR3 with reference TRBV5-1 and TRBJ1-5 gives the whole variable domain KAGVTQTPRYLIKTRGQQVTLSCSPISGHRSVSWYQQTPGQGLQFLFEYFSETQRNKGNFPGRFSGRQFSNSRSEMNVSTLELGDSALYLCASSRDFNQPQHFGDGTRLSIL.

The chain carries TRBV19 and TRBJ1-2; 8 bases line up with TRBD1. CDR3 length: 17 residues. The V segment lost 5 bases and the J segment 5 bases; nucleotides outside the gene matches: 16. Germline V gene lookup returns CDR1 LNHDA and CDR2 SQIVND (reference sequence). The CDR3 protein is CASSSKSGGISVYGYTF. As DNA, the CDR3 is TGTGCCAGTAGTTCTAAGTCAGGGGGCATATCGGTATATGGCTACACCTTC.

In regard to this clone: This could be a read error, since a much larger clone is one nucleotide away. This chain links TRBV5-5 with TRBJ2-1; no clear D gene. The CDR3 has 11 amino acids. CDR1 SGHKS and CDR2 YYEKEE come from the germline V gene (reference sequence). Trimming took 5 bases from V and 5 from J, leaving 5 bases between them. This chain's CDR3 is CASSTNNEQFF. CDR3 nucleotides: TGTGCCAGCAGTACAAACAATGAGCAGTTCTTC. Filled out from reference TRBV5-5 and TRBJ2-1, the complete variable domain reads DAGVTQSPTHLIKTRGQQVTLRCSPISGHKSVSWYQQVLGQGPQFIFQYYEKEERGRGNFPDRFSARQFPNYSSELNVNALLLGDSALYLCASSTNNEQFFGPGTRLTVL.

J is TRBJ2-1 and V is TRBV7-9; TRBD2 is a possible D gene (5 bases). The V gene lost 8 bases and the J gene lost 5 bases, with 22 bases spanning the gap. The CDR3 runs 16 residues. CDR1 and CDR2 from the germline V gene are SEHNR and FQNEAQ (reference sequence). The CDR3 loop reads CASESVGEGGNNEQFF. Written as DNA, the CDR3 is TGTGCCAGCGAAAGTGTGGGTGAGGGCGGAAACAATGAGCAGTTCTTC.

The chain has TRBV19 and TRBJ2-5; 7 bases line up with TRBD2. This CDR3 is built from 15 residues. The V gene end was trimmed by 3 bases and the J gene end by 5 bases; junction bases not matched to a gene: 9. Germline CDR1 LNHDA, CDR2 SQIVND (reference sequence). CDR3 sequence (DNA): TGTGCCAGTAGTATGGGAGGGGCAGGGAGGGAGACCCAGTACTTC. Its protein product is CASSMGGAGRETQYF.

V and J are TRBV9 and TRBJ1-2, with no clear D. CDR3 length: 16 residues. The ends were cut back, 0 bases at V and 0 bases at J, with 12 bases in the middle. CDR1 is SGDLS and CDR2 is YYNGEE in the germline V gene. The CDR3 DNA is TGTGCCAGCAGCGTAGACCGGGGATACACTAACTATGGCTACACCTTC. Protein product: CASSVDRGYTNYGYTF.

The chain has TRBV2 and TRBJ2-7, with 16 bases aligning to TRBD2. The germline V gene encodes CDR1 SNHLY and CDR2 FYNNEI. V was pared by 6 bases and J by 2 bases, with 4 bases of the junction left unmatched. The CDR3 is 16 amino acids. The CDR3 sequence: CASRGLAGGQAYEQYF. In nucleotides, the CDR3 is TGTGCCAGCAGGGGACTAGCGGGAGGGCAGGCCTACGAGCAGTACTTC.

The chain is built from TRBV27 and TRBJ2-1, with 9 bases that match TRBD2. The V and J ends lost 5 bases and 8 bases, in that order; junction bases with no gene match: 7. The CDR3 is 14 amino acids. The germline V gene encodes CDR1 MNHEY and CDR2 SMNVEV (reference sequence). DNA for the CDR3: TGTGCCAGCAGTCGAGCGGGAGGATGGGATGAGCAGTTCTTC. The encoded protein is CASSRAGGWDEQFF.

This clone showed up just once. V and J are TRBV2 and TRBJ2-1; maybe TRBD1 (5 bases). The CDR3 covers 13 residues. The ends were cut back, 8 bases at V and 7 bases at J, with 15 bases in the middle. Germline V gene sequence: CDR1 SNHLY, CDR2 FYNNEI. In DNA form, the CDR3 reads TGTGCCAGCGGCCTGCTGGGGCGAAATGAGCAGTTCTTC. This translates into CASGLLGRNEQFF.

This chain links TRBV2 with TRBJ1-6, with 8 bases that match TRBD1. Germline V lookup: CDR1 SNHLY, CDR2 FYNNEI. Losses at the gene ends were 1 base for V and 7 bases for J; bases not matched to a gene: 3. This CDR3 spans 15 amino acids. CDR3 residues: CASSEGTGRNSPLHF. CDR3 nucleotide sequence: TGTGCCAGCAGTGAAGGGACAGGGCGAAATTCACCCCTCCACTTT. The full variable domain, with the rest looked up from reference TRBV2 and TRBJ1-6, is EPEVTQTPSHQVTQMGQEVILRCVPISNHLYFYWYRQILGQKVEFLVSFYNNEISEKSEIFDDQFSVERPDGSNFTLKIRSTKLEDSAMYFCASSEGTGRNSPLHFGNGTRLTVT.